These 22 T cell receptor beta chains were all obtained from the same sample, sequenced in a study of regulatory T cells in long-lasting Graves disease. Time point indicated: persistent/refractory GD, antithyroid drugs over 5 years with positive TRAb. PBMC RNA served as the TCR library source. TCR beta libraries were built with iRepertoire HTBI primers and Arm-PCR of CDR3 regions. TCRdb itself ran the multiplex PCR reads through MiXCR, one entry per CDR3 protein. The sample includes about 660,000 distinct CDR3 sequences, 30% of them seen just once. Sequenced here: peripheral blood mononuclear cells (PBMCs), sampled when the disease was refractory, from a patient treated with antithyroid drugs. The receptors derive from a female donor with Graves disease.

The rearrangement joins TRBV11-2 to TRBJ1-1; 7 bases fit TRBD1. Germline V gene data show CDR1 as SGHAT and CDR2 as FQNNGV. The CDR3 consists of 15 residues. The J segment lost 4 bases and the V segment lost 4 bases, leaving 9 bases of the junction unmatched. The CDR3 region has the DNA TGTGCCAGCAGCTCACGGACAGGATCAGGCACTGAAGCTTTCTTT. Its protein is CASSSRTGSGTEAFF.

This clonotype was observed a few times. The chain links TRBV11-2 to TRBJ1-3; D is unclear. V lost 5 bases and J 0 bases, leaving 11 bases between the germline ends. In germline, CDR1 is SGHAT, CDR2 FQNNGV. This CDR3 spans 15 amino acids. The CDR3, as DNA: TGTGCCAGCAGCCCGGACTTATACTCTGGAAACACCATATATTTT. Translating it yields CASSPDLYSGNTIYF.

The gene calls are TRBV12-3 or TRBV12-4 and TRBJ1-1, with TRBD1 matching over 7 bases. The CDR3 length is 12 residues. The junction had 5 bases not matched to a gene; V was cut back by 6 bases and J by 7 bases. CDR3 protein: CASRGTAVEAFF. The DNA of the CDR3 is TGTGCCAGCAGAGGGACAGCCGTTGAAGCTTTCTTT.

The chain employs TRBV5-4 and TRBJ2-7; 7 positions agree with TRBD2. The V segment lost 4 bases and the J segment 1 base; nucleotides outside the gene matches: 11. CDR1 is SGHNT, CDR2 YYREEE, per germline (reference sequence). The CDR3 sequence is 16 residues long. This chain's CDR3 is CASSPLGSSGSYEQYF. The CDR3, as DNA: TGTGCCAGCAGCCCCTTAGGGTCTAGCGGTTCCTACGAGCAGTACTTC. Full variable domain (rest looked up from reference TRBV5-4 and TRBJ2-7): ETGVTQSPTHLIKTRGQQVTLRCSSQSGHNTVSWYQQALGQGPQFIFQYYREEENGRGNFPPRFSGLQFPNYSSELNVNALELDDSALYLCASSPLGSSGSYEQYFGPGTRLTVT.

About this clonotype: This may be a read error: a much more frequent sequence differs by one nucleotide. The chain uses TRBV12-3 or TRBV12-4 and TRBJ2-7; 9 bases map to TRBD2. The CDR3 is made up of 16 amino acids. V trimming: 4 bases; J trimming: 2 bases; junction bases outside the gene matches: 9. The chain's CDR3 is CASSSAQREAAYEQYF. The CDR3 DNA is TGTGCCAGCAGTTCCGCACAGCGGGAGGCCGCCTACGAGCAGTACTTC.

The chain employs TRBV28 and TRBJ1-6; D gene uncertain. The germline CDR1 and CDR2 sequences are MDHEN and SYDVKM. V lost 1 base and J 10 bases, leaving 14 bases between the germline ends. The CDR3 length is 15 residues. The CDR3 spells CASSLLQVSGSPLHF. CDR3 sequence (DNA): TGTGCCAGCAGTTTATTGCAGGTTTCGGGGTCACCCCTCCACTTT.

The J gene is TRBJ2-4, the V gene TRBV30; no clear D gene. The CDR3 contains 14 residues. Trimming removed 0 bases at V and 0 bases at J, with 6 bases between. Germline CDR1 reads GTSNPN; CDR2 reads SVGIG (reference sequence). The chain's CDR3 is CAWSVGAAKNIQYF. The CDR3 DNA follows: TGTGCCTGGAGTGTAGGAGCAGCCAAAAACATTCAGTACTTC.

The chain recombines TRBV11-2 with TRBJ2-7; 9 bases are a match to TRBD2. Trimming took 6 bases from V and 4 from J; bases not matched to a gene: 16. Germline V gives CDR1 SGHAT, CDR2 FQNNGV. The length of the CDR3 is 17 residues. The CDR3 protein is CASSYLDPGTSRYEQYF. CDR3 in DNA: TGTGCCAGCAGTTACCTTGACCCCGGGACTAGCAGGTACGAGCAGTACTTC.

CDR3 nucleotide sequence: TGTGCCAGCAGTGAAGACAGGGCCATGAACACTGAAGCTTTCTTT. Protein product: CASSEDRAMNTEAFF. The J gene is TRBJ1-1, the V gene TRBV6-1, with D possibly being TRBD1 (6 bases). Trimming pared 1 base from V and 0 bases from J, leaving 9 bases between. In germline, CDR1 is MNHNS, CDR2 SASEGT. CDR3 length: 15 residues.

This clonotype was picked up a small number of times. The chain couples TRBV6-5 to TRBJ2-7; D is ambiguous. Germline V gives CDR1 MNHEY, CDR2 SVGAGI. The CDR3 spans 15 residues. The V and J ends lost 2 bases and 0 bases respectively, with 11 bases between them. The CDR3 is CASSYESVSSYEQYF. In DNA form, the CDR3 reads TGTGCCAGCAGTTACGAGTCCGTTAGCTCCTACGAGCAGTACTTC.

The rearrangement uses TRBV11-3 and TRBJ1-1; maybe TRBD1 (5 bases). Deletions cut 5 bases from V and 6 bases from J, with 13 bases between. The CDR3 length is 13 residues. The germline CDR1 and CDR2 sequences are SGHNT and YENEEA. The DNA of the CDR3 is TGTGCCAGCAGCGGCGCTGGGGGGGCTGAAGCTTTCTTT. Its protein product is CASSGAGGAEAFF.

The chain carries TRBV30 and TRBJ2-5; no definite D call. Trimming took 5 bases from V and 5 from J, leaving 9 bases between them. Germline V gene lookup returns CDR1 GTSNPN and CDR2 SVGIG (reference sequence). The CDR3 sequence is 11 residues long. The CDR3 coding sequence is TGTGCCTGGGGTGACTTGGAGACCCAGTACTTC. As protein: CAWGDLETQYF.

This clonotype came up a few times. The rearrangement links TRBV7-9 to TRBJ1-4; D gene uncertain. The CDR3 length is 16 residues. CDR1 is SEHNR and CDR2 is FQNEAQ in the germline V gene (reference sequence). Between the trimmed V and J ends, which lost 4 bases and 8 bases, there was a span of 20 bases. DNA for the CDR3: TGTGCCAGCAGCTCCGACCGGACGGACCGAGGAGAAAAACTGTTTTTT. The encoded protein is CASSSDRTDRGEKLFF.

The genes are TRBV10-2 and TRBJ1-1, with 7 bases identical to TRBD1. The V gene end was trimmed by 2 bases and the J gene end by 3 bases; junction bases not matched to a gene: 15. From germline, CDR1 is WSHSY and CDR2 SAAADI. The CDR3 runs 18 residues. The CDR3 nucleotides read TGCGCCAGCAGTGAGCCCGGTTCGGGGGACAGTCGGGACACTGAAGCTTTCTTT. Translation: CASSEPGSGDSRDTEAFF.

The gene calls are TRBV6-5 and TRBJ1-2, with no clear D. From germline, CDR1 is MNHEY and CDR2 SVGAGI. This CDR3 has 13 amino acids. V was cut by 0 bases and J by 7 bases, with 9 bases left in between. The CDR3 reads CASSYSSEPGYTF. As DNA, the CDR3 is TGTGCCAGCAGTTACTCGAGCGAGCCTGGCTACACCTTC.

The CDR3: CASSYRTDTQYF. The CDR3 nucleotides are TGTGCCAGCAGTTACCGAACAGATACGCAGTATTTT. The chain links TRBV6-9 to TRBJ2-3; no clear D. Germline V lookup: CDR1 MNHGY, CDR2 SVAAGI. CDR3 length equals 12 residues. V lost 3 bases, J lost 3 bases, and 4 bases lay in between.

This clonotype turned up a few times. V and J are TRBV27 and TRBJ2-5; maybe TRBD1 (6 bases). Deletions cut 4 bases from V and 1 base from J, with 10 bases between. The CDR3 covers 14 residues. The germline gives CDR1 MNHEY, CDR2 SMNVEV (reference sequence). The CDR3 region is CASSSYRVQETQYF. DNA of the CDR3: TGTGCCAGCAGTTCCTACAGGGTCCAAGAGACCCAGTACTTC.

The rearrangement links TRBV4-1 to TRBJ1-2, with D perhaps matching TRBD1 (5 bases). Trimming removed 0 bases from V and 4 bases from J, with 21 bases in between. The CDR3 spans 18 residues. Per germline, CDR1 MGHRA and CDR2 YSYEKL. The CDR3 region is CASSQDGASFGRSYGYTF. CDR3 bases: TGCGCCAGCAGCCAAGATGGGGCTAGTTTCGGGCGGAGCTATGGCTACACCTTC.

The chain joins TRBV6-1 to TRBJ2-4; tentatively, D is TRBD1 (5 bases). V lost 4 bases to trimming and J lost 7 bases, with 14 bases between them. CDR1 and CDR2 from the germline V gene are MNHNS and SASEGT. The CDR3 has 14 residues. DNA for the CDR3: TGTGCCAGCAGTGGGACACGAAATACCAACATTCAGTACTTC. Amino acids: CASSGTRNTNIQYF.

The table lists this clonotype with a few counts. The chain employs TRBV5-6 and TRBJ2-5; D perhaps matches TRBD1 (6 bases). The CDR3 runs 16 residues. V was trimmed by 0 bases and J by 0 bases, leaving 12 bases between them. From germline, CDR1 is SGHDT and CDR2 YYEEEE. CDR3 DNA sequence: TGTGCCAGCAGCTTGGGAGGGACATCGTACCAAGAGACCCAGTACTTC. Its protein is CASSLGGTSYQETQYF.

This clonotype was picked up many times. V is TRBV7-9 and J is TRBJ1-2, with 7 positions matching TRBD1. V shed 5 bases and J 3 bases; nucleotides not matched to a gene: 3. Germline V gene data show CDR1 as SEHNR and CDR2 as FQNEAQ (reference sequence). The CDR3 covers 13 residues. In DNA, the CDR3 is TGTGCCAGCAGCCCCGGACAGGACTATGGCTACACCTTC. Translated: CASSPGQDYGYTF.

The V call is TRBV5-1, the J call TRBJ1-5; D is unclear. CDR1 is SGHRS, CDR2 YFSETQ, per germline. The CDR3 runs to 15 residues. Trimming shortened V by 4 bases and J by 3 bases, and 14 bases separated the two germline ends. In DNA, the CDR3 is TGCGCCAGCAGCCCATCGGGAACTAACAATCAGCCCCAGCATTTT. Its translation: CASSPSGTNNQPQHF.